Presented here are 19 T cell receptor beta chains from one specimen sequenced in a study of regulatory T cells in long-lasting Graves disease. Time point given: newly diagnosed GD, antithyroid drugs for less than 3 months. RNA from PBMCs was the source of the TCR library. Arm-PCR with iRepertoire HTBI primers amplified the CDR3 regions for these TCR beta libraries. MiXCR was run by TCRdb on the multiplex PCR reads, yielding one entry per CDR3 protein. The data show about 620,000 distinct CDR3 sequences, roughly 16% seen once. The sample was also linked to a second study, of T cells in Graves' hyperthyroidism and ophthalmopathy.

The sample here was peripheral blood mononuclear cells (PBMCs), taken at new diagnosis, from a patient treated with antithyroid drugs. Source of these receptors: a woman in her 30s with Graves disease.

This clonotype was detected many times. The rearrangement joins TRBV20-1 to TRBJ1-2; D gene uncertain. This CDR3 comprises 13 residues. V lost 0 bases to trimming and J lost 8 bases, with 13 bases between them. CDR1 and CDR2 from the germline V gene are DFQATT and SNEGSKA (reference sequence). The CDR3 DNA is TGCAGTGCTAGAGATATTAAAACGGAGGGCTACACCTTC. This codes for CSARDIKTEGYTF.

This clonotype has just a few counts. This chain links TRBV28 with TRBJ1-5, with D tentatively TRBD1 (6 bases). The CDR3 runs to 18 residues. Germline lookup yields CDR1 MDHEN and CDR2 SYDVKM. Trimming took 5 bases from V and 0 from J, leaving 20 bases between them. The CDR3 sequence: CASSIFQGIGNSNQPQHF. CDR3 in DNA: TGTGCCAGCAGTATCTTCCAGGGGATTGGGAATAGCAATCAGCCCCAGCATTTT.

This chain connects TRBV29-1 to TRBJ2-7; D is perhaps TRBD2 (5 bases). In germline, CDR1 is SQVTM, CDR2 ANQGSEA. The CDR3 loop spans 15 amino acids. Between the trimmed V and J ends, which lost 6 bases and 2 bases, there was a span of 20 bases. The CDR3 coding sequence is TGCAGCGTCGCTCTTGAGGGTGGGAGTCCCTACGAGCAGTACTTC. Its protein product is CSVALEGGSPYEQYF.

On this clonotype: A much larger clone lies a single base off, so this may be a read error. The chain has TRBV28 and TRBJ2-1; D is perhaps TRBD2 (7 bases). Between the trimmed V and J ends, which lost 5 bases and 5 bases, there was a span of 13 bases. The CDR3 is 14 residues long. CDR1 is MDHEN, CDR2 SYDVKM, per germline. The CDR3 sequence: CASSRGGNNNEQFF. The CDR3 nucleotides are TGTGCCAGCAGTCGCGGGGGCAATAACAATGAGCAGTTCTTC.

In this sample, this clonotype turned up many times. V and J are TRBV7-2 and TRBJ1-6; TRBD1 agrees at 8 bases. J gave up 9 bases and V 5 bases, and 9 bases lay outside the gene matches. Germline values: CDR1 SGHTA, CDR2 FQGNSA. This CDR3 has 15 amino acids. CDR3 sequence (DNA): TGTGCCAGCAGCCCCGGGCAGGGGGCGGGTTCACCCCTCCACTTT. Its protein is CASSPGQGAGSPLHF.

In this sample, this clonotype turned up a few times. This sequence joins TRBV27 and TRBJ2-3; the match to TRBD2 covers 7 bases. The end of the DNA fits TRBJ2-1 better, so the J call may be wrong. Germline values: CDR1 MNHEY, CDR2 SMNVEV (reference sequence). This CDR3 spans 16 amino acids. The CDR3 is CASSLSNGGGFNEQFF. In DNA form, the CDR3 reads TGTGCCAGCAGTTTATCGAATGGGGGAGGGTTTAATGAGCAGTTCTTC.

The CDR3 DNA reads as TGTGCCAGTAGTAACGAGCGGGAGGGCCAAGAGACCCAGTACTTC. This sequence encodes CASSNEREGQETQYF. The gene calls are TRBV19 and TRBJ2-5; TRBD2 agrees at 10 bases. With V trimmed by 4 bases and J by 1 base, 3 bases remained unmatched. Germline V CDR1 and CDR2: LNHDA, SQIVND (reference sequence). The CDR3 sequence is 15 residues long.

V gene TRBV19 combines with J gene TRBJ2-2, with D possibly TRBD1 on 5 matching bases. The CDR3 loop spans 15 amino acids. CDR1 is LNHDA and CDR2 is SQIVND in the germline V gene (reference sequence). With 5 bases removed from V and 7 bases from J, the gap between germline ends came to 17 bases. The CDR3 loop is CASSAGRGAVGELFF. CDR3 nucleotide sequence: TGTGCCAGTAGTGCTGGAAGGGGCGCGGTCGGGGAGCTGTTTTTT.

This clonotype was seen ten or more times. The V and J genes are TRBV28 and TRBJ2-7, with D maybe TRBD2 (5 bases). Deletions cut 7 bases from V and 0 bases from J, with 16 bases between. Germline V gene lookup returns CDR1 MDHEN and CDR2 SYDVKM. The CDR3 extends over 15 amino acids. The CDR3 loop reads CASTPGGLSSYEQYF. The DNA for the CDR3 is TGTGCCAGCACCCCAGGAGGTCTTAGCTCCTACGAGCAGTACTTC.

This clonotype showed up just a few times. The V call is TRBV11-2, the J call TRBJ2-2; D remains unclear. In germline, CDR1 is SGHAT, CDR2 FQNNGV. The CDR3 spans 13 residues. The V end lost 0 bases, the J end lost 8 bases, and 7 bases lay between the germline ends. CDR3 nucleotides: TGTGCCAGCAGCTTAGACTTTCCGGGGGAGCTGTTTTTT. Protein sequence: CASSLDFPGELFF.

The chain is built from TRBV5-1 and TRBJ2-3; 11 nucleotides agree with TRBD2. The CDR3 sequence is 16 residues long. Trimming cost V 3 bases and J 0 bases; bases outside gene matches: 3. Germline CDR1 SGHRS, CDR2 YFSETQ. For the CDR3, the DNA is TGCGCCAGCAGCTGGGGGACTAGCGGTAGCACAGATACGCAGTATTTT. Translating gives CASSWGTSGSTDTQYF.

Ten or more counts support this clonotype. The chain employs TRBV28 and TRBJ2-5, with a possible D match to TRBD2 (6 bases). This CDR3 is built from 16 residues. Germline values: CDR1 MDHEN, CDR2 SYDVKM. The germline V and J ends were trimmed by 2 bases and 2 bases, with 15 bases remaining between them. CDR3 amino acids: CASSLSPRLEQETQYF. The CDR3 DNA reads TGTGCCAGCAGTTTAAGTCCCCGACTAGAGCAAGAGACCCAGTACTTC.

This clonotype was recorded many times. This rearrangement joins TRBV11-2 to TRBJ2-7; possible D gene TRBD2, 6 bases. The CDR3 consists of 18 residues. Germline V gene lookup returns CDR1 SGHAT and CDR2 FQNNGV. V lost 7 bases and J 0 bases, leaving 25 bases between the germline ends. The CDR3 is CASNPVVSTGTRSYEQYF. CDR3 in DNA: TGTGCCAGCAACCCAGTAGTATCGACCGGGACTCGCTCCTACGAGCAGTACTTC.

V and J are TRBV7-2 and TRBJ2-1; D not resolved. The germline V gene has CDR1 SGHTA and CDR2 FQGNSA. The CDR3 length is 13 residues. V was pared by 5 bases and J by 5 bases, with 10 bases between. CDR3 DNA: TGTGCCAGCAGCATCAGGCGAAACAATGAGCAGTTCTTC. It specifies CASSIRRNNEQFF.

Turning to this clonotype: A much larger clonotype is one base distant, so this may be a read error. The chain recombines TRBV2 with TRBJ1-4; 7 bases match TRBD1. Germline V CDR1 and CDR2: SNHLY, FYNNEI. Unmatched junction bases numbered 12, after V lost 10 bases and J lost 13 bases. The CDR3 runs 12 residues. Here the CDR3 reads CATSNRGRRLFF. The CDR3 coding sequence is TGTGCCACTTCCAACAGGGGTAGAAGACTGTTTTTT.

Comments on this clonotype: Given a much more abundant clone one base away, this may be a read error. This chain uses TRBV28 with TRBJ2-5; D may be TRBD1 or TRBD2 (6 bases each). The CDR3 spans 15 residues. V was cut by 5 bases and J by 10 bases, with 23 bases left in between. Germline V gene sequence: CDR1 MDHEN, CDR2 SYDVKM. CDR3 residues: CASSTYSGGGGSQYF. The CDR3 nucleotides read TGTGCCAGCAGTACCTATAGCGGAGGGGGAGGTAGCCAGTACTTC.

With regard to this clonotype: Possible read error: a much larger clone is one base away. Here the CDR3 reads CANSLAVADNEQFF. CDR3 DNA sequence: TGCGCCAACAGCTTGGCCGTGGCAGACAATGAGCAGTTCTTC. The chain joins TRBV5-1 to TRBJ2-1; D not resolved. The CDR3 has 14 residues. The V gene's germline CDR1 is SGHRS and CDR2 YFSETQ.

This clonotype was recorded at least ten times. The gene calls are TRBV20-1 and TRBJ2-1; no clear D gene. The CDR3 length is 12 residues. The germline gives CDR1 DFQATT, CDR2 SNEGSKA (reference sequence). V was trimmed by 3 bases and J by 9 bases, leaving 12 bases between them. The CDR3 here is CSARGIAAEQFF. The CDR3 DNA reads as TGCAGTGCTAGGGGGATAGCTGCTGAGCAGTTCTTC.

The sample holds a few counts of this clonotype. This rearrangement joins TRBV6-2 or TRBV6-3 to TRBJ2-7; D is possibly TRBD2 (5 bases). Trimming left V 0 bases short and J 3 bases short, with 9 bases between. The CDR3 runs 14 residues. CDR1 is MNHEY, CDR2 SVGEGT, per germline. In DNA, the CDR3 is TGTGCCAGCAGTTACTCGAGGGCGCACTACGAGCAGTACTTC. This translates into CASSYSRAHYEQYF.